Given below is one T cell receptor beta chain in context. The antigen remains undetermined. TCRdb re-analysed the 5' RACE reads in MiXCR, keeping a single row per CDR3 protein. This sample has 800,000 to 900,000 distinct CDR3 sequences, with over 9.5% found just once. This specimen comes from a study of CD8 T cells in ankylosing spondylitis. General study points: Fewer than 10 highly homologous variants made up a TCR beta motif that seemed to typify ankylosing spondylitis blood.

The sample consisted of blood, either unsorted or a sorted T cell fraction (not recorded which). The origin of this receptor is a male donor with ankylosing spondylitis.

DNA of the CDR3: TGCGCCAGCACCGGGCTAGCGGGAGGGCCGGGCTCCGGGGAGCTGTTTTTT. This sequence encodes CASTGLAGGPGSGELFF. This chain uses TRBV10-1 with TRBJ2-2; 12 nucleotides match TRBD2. Germline CDR1 and CDR2: WNHNN and SYGVQD (reference sequence). This CDR3 is 17 amino acids long. V dropped 7 bases and J dropped 6; count of bases not matched to a gene: 12.